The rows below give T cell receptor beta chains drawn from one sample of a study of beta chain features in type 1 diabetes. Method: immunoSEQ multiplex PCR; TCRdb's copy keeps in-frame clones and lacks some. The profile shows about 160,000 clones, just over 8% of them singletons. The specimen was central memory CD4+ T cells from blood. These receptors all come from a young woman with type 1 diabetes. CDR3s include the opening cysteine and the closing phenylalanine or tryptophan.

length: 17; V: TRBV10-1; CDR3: CASSEPRQTVGYYGYTF
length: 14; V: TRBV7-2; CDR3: CASSFQWGGETQYF
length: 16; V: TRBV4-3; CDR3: CASSQDVGGVGNIQYF
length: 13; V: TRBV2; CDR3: CASSVGGGASQYF
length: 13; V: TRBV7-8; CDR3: CASSRGEAGELFF
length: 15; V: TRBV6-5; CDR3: CASRGGTGQAYEQYF
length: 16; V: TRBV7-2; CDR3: CASSLASGGPYNEQFF
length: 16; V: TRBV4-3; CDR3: CASSQGSGGADYEQYF
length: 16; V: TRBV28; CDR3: CASSIVTGSGAETQYF
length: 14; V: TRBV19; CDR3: CATRYRSLNYGYTF
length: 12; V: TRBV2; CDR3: CASKLEQETQYF
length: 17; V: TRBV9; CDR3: CASSAEGTLGGNQPQHF
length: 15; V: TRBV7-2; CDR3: CASSSGTLYQETQYF
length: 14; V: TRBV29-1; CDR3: CSVGSDLAKNIQYF
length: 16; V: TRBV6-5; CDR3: CASSSNGQFRLWGYTF
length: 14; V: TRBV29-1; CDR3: CSVSQGGPNSPLHF
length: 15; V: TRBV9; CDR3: CASSVTDRGTGELFF
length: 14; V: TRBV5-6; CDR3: CASSLAVGGRGYTF
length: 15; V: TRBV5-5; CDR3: CASSPSEWGYTEAFF
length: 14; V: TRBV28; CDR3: CASTPGLAKVEQFF
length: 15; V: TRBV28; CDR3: CASSSPGGLGEKLFF
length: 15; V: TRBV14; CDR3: CASSPRTGALGTQYF
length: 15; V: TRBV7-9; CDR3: CASSSRQGYQETQYF
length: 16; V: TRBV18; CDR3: CASSPPGVAGDYEQYF
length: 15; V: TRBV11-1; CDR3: CASSFSGSSTDTQYF
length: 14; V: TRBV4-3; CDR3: CASSPGQGERPQHF
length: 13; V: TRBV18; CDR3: CASSPTGGETQYF
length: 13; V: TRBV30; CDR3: CAWRGRGSYEQYF
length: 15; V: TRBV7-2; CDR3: CASSFAASNIYEQYF
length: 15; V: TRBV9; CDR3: CASSVEHSINEKLFF
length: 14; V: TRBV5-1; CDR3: CASSTGLVRETQYF
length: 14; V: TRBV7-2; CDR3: CASSLRGGSSEQFF
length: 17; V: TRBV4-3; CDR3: CASSQTGLAGDRGEQYF
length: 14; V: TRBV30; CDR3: CAWSGGQGATEQYF
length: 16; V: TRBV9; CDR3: CASSVSGGGSTGELFF
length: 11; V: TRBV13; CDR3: CASSFLREQYF
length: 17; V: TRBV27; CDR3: CASSLFGVWSGQETQYF
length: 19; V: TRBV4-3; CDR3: CASSQVRFWTGGDNWALHF
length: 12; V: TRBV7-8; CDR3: CASSSGYYEQYF
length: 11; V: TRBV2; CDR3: CASSYQETQYF
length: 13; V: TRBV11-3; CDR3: CASSWGQSETQYF
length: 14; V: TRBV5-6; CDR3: CAIRDRGMNTEAFF
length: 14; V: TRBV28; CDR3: CASSLSGPTGELFF
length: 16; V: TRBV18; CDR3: CASSPGGDRANYGYTF
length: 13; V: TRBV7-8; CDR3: CASSLVQGGEQYF
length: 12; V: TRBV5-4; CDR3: CASSMRTDTQYF
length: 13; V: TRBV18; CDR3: CASSPLQSETQYF
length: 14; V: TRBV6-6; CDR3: CASNTPGQNNVLTF
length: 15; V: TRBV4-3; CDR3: CASSHGPANTGELFF
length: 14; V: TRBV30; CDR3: CAWSQPWAGQPQHF
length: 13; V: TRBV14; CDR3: CASSSMSTDTQYF
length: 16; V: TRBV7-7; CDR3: CASSPGLARIQETQYF
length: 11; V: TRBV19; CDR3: CASSMSVVLTF
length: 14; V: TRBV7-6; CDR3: CASSQGATNEKLFF